These 9 T cell receptor beta chains originate from one sample sequenced in a study of T cells in Graves' hyperthyroidism and ophthalmopathy. RNA transcripts yielded amplified TCR beta CDR3 regions. First-round RT-PCR targeting the TCR CDR3 was performed with the HTBI primer set. TCRdb re-derived calls from the multiplex PCR reads in MiXCR, one entry per CDR3 protein. The repertoire holds about 360,000 distinct CDR3 sequences, with about 13% as singletons. Sequenced: blood. These receptors originate from a woman aged 18-29 years with Graves' hyperthyroidism.

This clonotype showed up many times. V and J are TRBV5-1 and TRBJ1-1; weak D call: TRBD1 (5 bases). Trimming removed 6 bases from V and 1 base from J, with 10 bases in between. Germline V gene lookup returns CDR1 SGHRS and CDR2 YFSETQ. The CDR3 is 13 amino acids. CDR3 DNA: TGCGCCAGCACTGCGGGGGAGAACACTGAAGCTTTCTTT. Amino acids: CASTAGENTEAFF.

This clonotype was recorded at least ten times. The V call is TRBV28, the J call TRBJ2-4; the match to TRBD1 covers 8 bases. Germline CDR1 reads MDHEN; CDR2 reads SYDVKM. The CDR3 is 13 amino acids. With V trimmed by 8 bases and J by 7 bases, 7 bases remained unmatched. The CDR3 protein is CASPDRGCNIQYF. The CDR3 DNA reads as TGTGCCAGCCCTGACAGGGGATGTAACATTCAGTACTTC.

The chain couples TRBV2 to TRBJ2-7; the D gene is possibly TRBD2 (6 bases). Germline CDR1 and CDR2: SNHLY and FYNNEI. V gave up 3 bases and J gave up 4 bases, with 19 bases separating them. The CDR3 spans 16 residues. The CDR3 loop is CASSDFLTGESYEQYF. DNA for the CDR3: TGTGCCAGCAGTGACTTTCTAACGGGAGAGTCGTACGAGCAGTACTTC. Filled out from reference TRBV2 and TRBJ2-7, the complete variable domain reads EPEVTQTPSHQVTQMGQEVILRCVPISNHLYFYWYRQILGQKVEFLVSFYNNEISEKSEIFDDQFSVERPDGSNFTLKIRSTKLEDSAMYFCASSDFLTGESYEQYFGPGTRLTVT.

The chain joins TRBV3-2 to TRBJ2-5. TRBV3-2 is listed as a pseudogene. CDR3 size: 15 residues. CDR3 DNA sequence: TGTGCCAGCAGCCAAGATAGCGACTCACAAGAGACCCAGTACTTC. Translated, it gives CASSQDSDSQETQYF.

This clonotype has only a few counts. The rearrangement joins TRBV19 to TRBJ1-5, with unresolved D. Per the germline V gene, CDR1 is LNHDA and CDR2 is SQIVND (reference sequence). The CDR3 runs 12 residues. Deletions cut 2 bases from V and 9 bases from J, with 8 bases between. The CDR3 is CASSIRTAPQHF. CDR3 coding DNA: TGTGCCAGTAGTATACGGACGGCGCCCCAGCATTTT.

This chain joins TRBV5-5 and TRBJ2-7, with TRBD2 matching over 9 bases. V dropped 2 bases and J dropped 0; count of bases not matched to a gene: 6. Germline V gene data show CDR1 as SGHKS and CDR2 as YYEKEE (reference sequence). The CDR3 contains 16 residues. CDR3 loop: CASSFSLAGNSYEQYF. The CDR3 nucleotides read TGTGCCAGCAGCTTTAGCCTAGCGGGAAACTCCTACGAGCAGTACTTC.

This clonotype was detected ten times or more. The V gene is TRBV11-2, the J gene TRBJ2-2; 9 bases are a match to TRBD2. This CDR3 has 17 residues. V lost 6 bases to trimming and J lost 1 base; unmatched junction nucleotides: 9. Germline CDR1 and CDR2: SGHAT and FQNNGV. In DNA form, the CDR3 reads TGTGCCAGCAGAGGGATGAAAGCGGGAGGGAACACCGGGGAGCTGTTTTTT. Translated: CASRGMKAGGNTGELFF.

The rearrangement joins TRBV9 to TRBJ1-2; 9 bases fit TRBD1. The CDR3 has 14 residues. Looked up from germline, CDR1 is SGDLS and CDR2 is YYNGEE. The trim removed 4 bases at V and 4 bases at J, leaving 5 bases unmatched. In nucleotides, the CDR3 is TGTGCCAGCAGCCAAACAGGGGGCGGCTATGGCTACACCTTC. Its protein is CASSQTGGGYGYTF.

This clonotype was seen at least ten times. CDR3: CASSTRQGTDTQYF. DNA for the CDR3: TGTGCCAGCAGCACCCGACAGGGCACAGATACGCAGTATTTT. The genes are TRBV28 and TRBJ2-3, with TRBD1 as a possible D gene (6 bases). The CDR3 totals 14 residues. Germline loops: CDR1 MDHEN, CDR2 SYDVKM. V was clipped by 6 bases and J by 1 base, with 11 bases between them.